These T cell receptor beta chains were read from a single sample in a study of glioma-infiltrating T cells after dendritic cell vaccination. The method was immunoSEQ multiplex PCR; TCRdb's version includes in-frame clones alone and lacks a portion of them. This sample has around 10,000 clones; roughly four fifths occur once, and the top ten carry about 38%. The sequencing here drew on blood, taken after dendritic cell vaccination. These receptors all stem from a human donor with glioblastoma. Both conserved end residues are part of each CDR3.

V,J,CDR3
TRBV27,TRBJ2-3,CASSFSFSAASTDTQYF
TRBV7-2,TRBJ2-7,CASSRDKEQYF
TRBV6-5,TRBJ1-5,CASSWGGGGNQPQHF
TRBV19,TRBJ2-5,CASSPTGGVETQYF
TRBV27,TRBJ1-2,CASTTRQTGSYGYTF
TRBV7-6,TRBJ2-7,CASSPGGRYEQYF
TRBV5-1,TRBJ2-7,CASSLNSGTVGGEQYF
TRBV29-1,TRBJ2-1,CSAPRDRGYNEQFF
TRBV2,TRBJ2-5,CASSEIGSVQETQYF
TRBV9,TRBJ2-3,CASSVGSLTSGVDTQYF
TRBV5-1,TRBJ2-7,CASSLAAQLSYEQYF
TRBV19,TRBJ2-2,CASRFSNTGELFF
TRBV5-4,TRBJ1-5,CASSQGRQGNQPQHF
TRBV10-2,TRBJ2-7,CASSGGQPRYEQYF
TRBV5-1,TRBJ2-3,CASSKAGRVTDTQYF
TRBV27,TRBJ2-1,CASNIQGSNNEQFF
TRBV2,TRBJ2-7,CASSESGSSYEQYF
TRBV11-3,TRBJ2-3,CASSLGGRLAGVNTQYF
TRBV6-5,TRBJ2-3,CASSYSGQGTQYF
TRBV5-6,TRBJ2-3,CASSLFAGVFTDTQYF
TRBV9,TRBJ2-2,CASSVDDRAGTGELFF
TRBV5-5,TRBJ1-3,CASSAARPSSSGNTIYF
TRBV5-5,TRBJ2-5,CASSRSRPRAQETQYF
TRBV11-2,TRBJ2-5,CASSLGDRQETQYF
TRBV27,TRBJ1-1,CASSRGQGVWAFF
TRBV30,TRBJ1-1,CAWNFRTEAFF
TRBV4-3,TRBJ1-2,CASSQDLVFVGYTF
TRBV10-1,TRBJ1-1,CASSKPGQELNTEAFF
TRBV19,TRBJ1-1,CASSEGAGAFF
TRBV5-1,TRBJ2-7,CASSLAGQGAHEQYF
TRBV19,TRBJ2-3,CASSIRQGRDTQYF
TRBV5-1,TRBJ1-1,CASSQLIGQGNTEAFF
TRBV6-5,TRBJ1-1,CASSYSKSTEAFF
TRBV6-4,TRBJ2-3,CASSSGSTDTQYF
TRBV9,TRBJ2-7,CASSDGAGLVDEQYF
TRBV6-5,TRBJ1-1,CASSYAGSGGAFF
TRBV19,TRBJ2-1,CASSIVGASNEQFF
TRBV7-9,TRBJ1-1,CAAGGGTGVTEAFF
TRBV4-2,TRBJ2-7,CASSQPKTGSGYEQYF
TRBV28,TRBJ2-7,CASSTPGQGYEQYF
TRBV19,TRBJ1-2,CASSIAGQGSGYTF
TRBV5-8,TRBJ2-4,CASSLGAGKNIQYF
TRBV4-3,TRBJ2-7,CASSQLTAPLYEQYF
TRBV2,TRBJ1-4,CASSRDHNEKLFF
TRBV4-2,TRBJ2-3,CASSQDASGRSTDTQYF
TRBV7-2,TRBJ2-7,CASLRLAGPYEQYF
TRBV18,TRBJ2-2,CASSPKTGANTGELFF
TRBV9,TRBJ2-1,CASSAVGTSGGNEQFF
TRBV6-1,TRBJ1-1,CASSSGGFNTEAFF
TRBV7-2,TRBJ2-7,CASSLGPAGTYEQYF
TRBV5-1,TRBJ2-1,CASSMTQGQVGYNEQFF
TRBV7-8,TRBJ1-1,CASSPRSGVPNTEAFF
TRBV9,TRBJ2-1,CASSDPPGQQFNEQFF
TRBV7-3,TRBJ2-1,CASSKTSGSFNEQFF
TRBV9,TRBJ2-6,CASSVSGGPISGANVLTF
TRBV7-2,TRBJ2-7,CASSLVSQLAGGSYEQYF
TRBV6-5,TRBJ1-2,CASSLTETDGYTF
TRBV2,TRBJ2-7,CASSEGGTYEQYF
TRBV11-2,TRBJ2-6,CASSPKTGVPSGANVLTF